This entry concerns a single TCR beta chain. This sample was included in a study of blood T cell repertoires in COVID-19. Germline CDR1 and CDR2: SGDLS and YYNGEE. The V segment lost 4 bases and the J segment 2 bases; nucleotides outside the gene matches: 8. There are 15 residues in the CDR3. Assay used: immunoSEQ multiplex PCR; TCRdb lists only in-frame clones, some missing. The sample shows a few hundred thousand clones, around 85% of them seen only once. Specimen: PBMCs or T cells enriched from blood (not recorded which). J is TRBJ2-7 and V is TRBV9; 8 bases align to TRBD2. The TCR was taken from a man aged 25 to 40 who had recovered from COVID-19. The chain's CDR3 is CASSPKRERAYEQYF. CDR3 in DNA: TGTGCCAGCAGCCCAAAGCGGGAGAGGGCCTACGAGCAGTACTTC.